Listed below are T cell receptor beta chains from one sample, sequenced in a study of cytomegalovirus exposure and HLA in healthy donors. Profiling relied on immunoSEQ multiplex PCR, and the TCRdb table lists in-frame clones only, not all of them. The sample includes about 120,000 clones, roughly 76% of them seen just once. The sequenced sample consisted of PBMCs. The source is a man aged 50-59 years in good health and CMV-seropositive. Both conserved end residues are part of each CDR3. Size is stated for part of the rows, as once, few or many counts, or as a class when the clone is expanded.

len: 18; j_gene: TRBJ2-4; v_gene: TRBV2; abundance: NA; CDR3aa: CASSPPLRSMLAKNIQYF
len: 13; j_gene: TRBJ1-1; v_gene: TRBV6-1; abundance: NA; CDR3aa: CASTRTENTEAFF
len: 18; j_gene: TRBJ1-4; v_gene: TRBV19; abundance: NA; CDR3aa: CASSSQVGGPSTNEKLFF
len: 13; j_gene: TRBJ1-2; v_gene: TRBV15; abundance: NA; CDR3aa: CATSRGTGDGYTF
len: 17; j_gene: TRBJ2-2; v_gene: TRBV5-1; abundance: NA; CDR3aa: CASSPLGRVRGTGELFF
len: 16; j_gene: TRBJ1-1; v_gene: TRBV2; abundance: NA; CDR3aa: CASSQMRGTLNTEAFF
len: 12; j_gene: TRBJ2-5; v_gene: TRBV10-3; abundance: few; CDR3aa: CAISTQQETQYF
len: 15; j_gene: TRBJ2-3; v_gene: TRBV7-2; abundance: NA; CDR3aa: CASSVGDSGQDTQYF
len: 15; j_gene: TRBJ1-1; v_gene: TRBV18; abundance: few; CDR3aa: CASSPPAGSGAEAFF
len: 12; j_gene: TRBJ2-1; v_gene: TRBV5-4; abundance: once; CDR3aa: CASSYSGNEQFF
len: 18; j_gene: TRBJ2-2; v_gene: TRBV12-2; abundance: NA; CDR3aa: CASRLALAGAKNTGELFF
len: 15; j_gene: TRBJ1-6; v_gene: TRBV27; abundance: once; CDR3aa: CASSLTDKENSPLHF
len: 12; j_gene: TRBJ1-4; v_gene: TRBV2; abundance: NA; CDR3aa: CASRDRQGPLFF
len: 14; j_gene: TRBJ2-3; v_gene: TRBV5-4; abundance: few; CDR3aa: CASSPVSHTDTQYF
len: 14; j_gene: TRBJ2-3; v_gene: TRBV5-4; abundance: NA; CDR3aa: CASSFRQADDTQYF
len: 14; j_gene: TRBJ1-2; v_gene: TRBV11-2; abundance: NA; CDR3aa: CASSLGGGYGGYTF
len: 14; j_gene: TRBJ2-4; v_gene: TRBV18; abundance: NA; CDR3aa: CASSPPDRATIQYF
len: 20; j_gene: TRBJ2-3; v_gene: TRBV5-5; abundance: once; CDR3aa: CASSLVPPRGYLITTDTQYF
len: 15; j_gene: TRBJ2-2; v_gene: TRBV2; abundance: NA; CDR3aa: CASSTGTGNTGELFF
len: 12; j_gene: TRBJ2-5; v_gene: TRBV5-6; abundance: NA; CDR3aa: CASSLREKTQYF
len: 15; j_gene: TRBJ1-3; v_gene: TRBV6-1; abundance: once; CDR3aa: CASSATGVGGNTIYF
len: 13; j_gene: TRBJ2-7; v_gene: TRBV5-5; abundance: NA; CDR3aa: CASSLGLASEQYF
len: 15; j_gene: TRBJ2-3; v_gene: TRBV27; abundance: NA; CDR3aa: CASSLAGGNRDTQYF
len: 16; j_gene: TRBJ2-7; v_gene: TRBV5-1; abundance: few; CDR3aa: CASSPLTALISYEQYF
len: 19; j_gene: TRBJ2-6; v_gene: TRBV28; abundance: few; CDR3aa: CASSSAFKREATGANVLTF
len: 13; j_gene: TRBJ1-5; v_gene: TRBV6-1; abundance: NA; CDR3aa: CASSVREDQPQHF
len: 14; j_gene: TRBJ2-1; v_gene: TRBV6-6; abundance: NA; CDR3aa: CASSYPHRGREQFF
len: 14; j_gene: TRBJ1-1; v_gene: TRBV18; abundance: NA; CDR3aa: CASSLEVRGTEAFF
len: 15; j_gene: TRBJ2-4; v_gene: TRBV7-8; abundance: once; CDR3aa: CASSPDRGYMDIQYF
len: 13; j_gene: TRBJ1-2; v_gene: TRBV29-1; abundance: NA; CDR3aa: CSVERTGAQGYTF
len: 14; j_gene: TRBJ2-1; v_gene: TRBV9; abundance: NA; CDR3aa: CASSYRGAGNEQFF
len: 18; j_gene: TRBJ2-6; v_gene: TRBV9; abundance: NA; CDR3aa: CASSVDPGEVSGANVLTF
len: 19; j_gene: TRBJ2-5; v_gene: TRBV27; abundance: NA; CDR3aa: CASSFRTSGISYTQETQYF
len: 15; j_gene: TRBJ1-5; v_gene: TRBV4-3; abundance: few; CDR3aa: CASSQAGQGHQPQHF
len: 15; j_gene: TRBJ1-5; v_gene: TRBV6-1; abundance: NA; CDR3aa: CASSLYRDSNQPQHF
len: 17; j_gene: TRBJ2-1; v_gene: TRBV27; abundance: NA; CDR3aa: CASSLPWGVGRHNEQFF
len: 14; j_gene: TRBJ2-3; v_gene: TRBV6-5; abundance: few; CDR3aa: CASSLGGGTDTQYF
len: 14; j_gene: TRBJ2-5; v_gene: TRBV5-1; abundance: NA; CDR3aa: CASSTGTGGGTQYF
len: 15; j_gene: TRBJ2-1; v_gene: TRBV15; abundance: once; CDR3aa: CATSRPAGGRNEQFF
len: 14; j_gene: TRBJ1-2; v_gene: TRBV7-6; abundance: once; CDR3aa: CASSFPGGNYGYTF
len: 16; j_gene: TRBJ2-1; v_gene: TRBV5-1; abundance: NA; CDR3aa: CASSLQQGWITVEQFF